The rows below give T cell receptor beta chains drawn from one sample of a study of blood T cell repertoires in COVID-19. Sequencing used immunoSEQ multiplex PCR; TCRdb keeps in-frame clones, though not all of them. In the table there are some 200,000 clones, 83% of which are singletons. The sequencing input was peripheral blood. These receptors were obtained from a woman aged 30 to 39 with COVID-19, enrolled during active disease. CDR3s include the opening cysteine and the closing phenylalanine or tryptophan. Fields, in order: D gene, V gene, CDR3 protein. D genes are given only for firm matches.

D gene: .
V gene: TRBV6-5
CDR3 protein: CASSYLTDNEQFF

D gene: TRBD2
V gene: TRBV27
CDR3 protein: CASSLLSGLGYNEQFF

D gene: .
V gene: TRBV27
CDR3 protein: CASSPPRSWDSSRTDTQYF

D gene: .
V gene: TRBV29-1
CDR3 protein: CSVRGAGQPQHF

D gene: TRBD1
V gene: TRBV7-8
CDR3 protein: CASSPDRVRRYGYTF

D gene: TRBD1
V gene: TRBV5-5
CDR3 protein: CASSLGQGEYQETQYF

D gene: TRBD2
V gene: TRBV7-2
CDR3 protein: CASSSPGLALNTGELFF

D gene: .
V gene: TRBV4-2
CDR3 protein: CASSSKRGGTEAFF

D gene: TRBD2
V gene: TRBV19
CDR3 protein: CASSIGTTRTDTQYF

D gene: TRBD2
V gene: TRBV7-9
CDR3 protein: CASSSLAGFPHEQFF

D gene: .
V gene: TRBV27
CDR3 protein: CASKTGGTEAFF

D gene: TRBD1
V gene: TRBV15
CDR3 protein: CATSRGGTGGDTQYF

D gene: TRBD1
V gene: TRBV10-3
CDR3 protein: CAITDPSDRGYEQYF

D gene: .
V gene: TRBV21-1
CDR3 protein: CASTRGTGGEKLFF

D gene: TRBD1
V gene: TRBV25-1
CDR3 protein: CASSERDSNNEQFF

D gene: .
V gene: TRBV20-1
CDR3 protein: CSASFLNLGDTQYF

D gene: .
V gene: TRBV15
CDR3 protein: CATSRGQGTAKNIQYF

D gene: TRBD1
V gene: TRBV3-1/TRBV3-2
CDR3 protein: CASSRTGGLSSPLHF

D gene: TRBD2
V gene: TRBV5-6
CDR3 protein: CASSRLLAGEQYF

D gene: .
V gene: TRBV7-3
CDR3 protein: CASSLAPLVEGGQYF

D gene: .
V gene: TRBV7-9
CDR3 protein: CASSLGDFVVQPKYF

D gene: .
V gene: TRBV7-9
CDR3 protein: CASEASANYGYTF

D gene: .
V gene: TRBV19
CDR3 protein: CASSILPEDEQYF

D gene: .
V gene: TRBV6-2/TRBV6-3
CDR3 protein: CASSSGFEAFF

D gene: TRBD1
V gene: TRBV5-1
CDR3 protein: CASSLGQGNSPLHF

D gene: .
V gene: TRBV19
CDR3 protein: CASSIGGTNTEAFF

D gene: .
V gene: TRBV3-1/TRBV3-2
CDR3 protein: CASSQGPGGGTDTQYF

D gene: .
V gene: TRBV6-5
CDR3 protein: CASSQGPNYEQYF

D gene: TRBD1
V gene: TRBV6-6
CDR3 protein: CASSYQGQGWTGELFF

D gene: TRBD2
V gene: TRBV6-4
CDR3 protein: CASSDSAGGPTDTQYF

D gene: .
V gene: TRBV3-1/TRBV3-2
CDR3 protein: CASSPGLNNEQFF

D gene: TRBD1
V gene: TRBV14
CDR3 protein: CASSLQGARTGELFF

D gene: .
V gene: TRBV6-2/TRBV6-3
CDR3 protein: CASSTYNEQYF

D gene: TRBD2
V gene: TRBV4-3
CDR3 protein: CASSLQAGGPDEQYF

D gene: TRBD1
V gene: TRBV5-4
CDR3 protein: CASSLVAGGASGYTF

D gene: TRBD2
V gene: TRBV3-1/TRBV3-2
CDR3 protein: CASSQLAGEEWMETQYF

D gene: .
V gene: TRBV11-2
CDR3 protein: CASCQATEAFF

D gene: .
V gene: TRBV4-2
CDR3 protein: CASSQDSSTETQYF

D gene: TRBD1
V gene: TRBV5-5
CDR3 protein: CASTLDRFTGELFF

D gene: .
V gene: TRBV6-2/TRBV6-3
CDR3 protein: CASSAYSLGAATRYEQYF